This T cell receptor (beta chain) was recorded in a study of Graves' ophthalmopathy and Graves' hyperthyroidism (dated by TCRdb to between 2018 and 2020). Concerning the study at large: Peripheral blood was collected at initial diagnosis, prior to any treatment. In a handful of hyperthyroidism patients, the T-cell repertoires found in thyroid tissue were compared with those found in blood. After sampling, hyperthyroidism patients received methimazole starting at 30 mg daily, and ophthalmopathy patients received high-dose intravenous methylprednisolone. In total, around 130 blood samples were TCR-sequenced: 43 ophthalmopathy, some 75 hyperthyroidism and approximately 17 hyperthyroidism-to-ophthalmopathy patients. For independent validation, a separate cohort was made up of around 18 hyperthyroidism patients plus 17 patients who later progressed from hyperthyroidism to ophthalmopathy. The study used TCR beta repertoire signatures to distinguish Graves' ophthalmopathy from Graves' hyperthyroidism and to predict progression to ophthalmopathy. The roughly 94 discovery patients were randomly split 7:3 into training and test sets. A discovery set of 90 to 100 patients (43 ophthalmopathy, 55 to 60 stable hyperthyroidism) was enrolled to explore V-J signatures distinguishing ophthalmopathy from hyperthyroidism. Overall study results and their limits: The 13-signature model separated ophthalmopathy from stable hyperthyroidism with around 90% sensitivity and 81.08% specificity in cross-validation, and 80%/75% in the test set. Sample size was not predetermined statistically, and investigators were not blinded to group allocation. In validation, the model predicted ophthalmopathy progression with about 71% sensitivity and about 77% specificity; some 13 predicted patients were CT-confirmed with GO in a median of about 6.1 months. Most of the expanded thyroid clonotypes with a frequency above 0.001 were also detected in blood, and it was suggested that the thyroid immune response may be reflected by blood repertoires.

The sample holds many counts of this clonotype. Its antigen specificity is not known. Base qualities are missing; no much larger clone stands one base away. The ophthalmopathy patients had moderately to severely active disease, with a Clinical Activity Score of 3 or higher, a NOSPECS grade of 4 or higher, and a disease duration of less than 3 months. Patients with other autoimmune diseases, uncontrolled infections, pregnancy or lactation were excluded from the study. Clinical symptoms, serum thyroxine, TRAb, thyroid ultrasound and orbital computed tomography formed the basis of the diagnosis. Using Ficoll-Paque density gradient centrifugation, PBMCs were isolated from 9.5 to 10 ml of fresh peripheral blood. Trizol reagent was used to extract the total RNA, and its quality was then checked on an Agilent 2100 Bioanalyzer. The CDR3 runs 11 amino acids, cysteine and phenylalanine included. The DNA shown is the 33-base CDR3, in frame from base 1. Deletion took 2 bases off V and 7 bases off J, with a span of 6 bases between the germline ends.

For repertoire sequencing, TCR beta CDR3 regions were amplified from RNA transcripts. HTBI primers and the Qiagen OneStep RT-PCR kit were used in a first-round RT-PCR, which was followed by a second-round multiplex PCR, size selection and purification. Libraries were sequenced on an Illumina HiSeq2000 using paired-end 100 bp reads. As for how the authors treated the data: SOAPnuke was used to process the reads, removing any read that contained adapters or uncalled bases, had a mean Phred below 15, or lacked an exact match to the constant primer or identifier. COPE v1.2.5 was used to merge high-quality paired reads. Clonotypes were defined as unique nucleotide sequences and were aligned to IMGT TRB V, D and J references using MiTCR v1.1. The analysis was limited to V-J combinations with a frequency above 0.0001, which together covered 99.2% of the repertoires. A TCR clonal expansion and chaos score per V-J combination was defined as the ratio of F50 clonal expansion to chaos observed in the TCRdist matrix. Features were reduced by Welch's t-statistics and random forest to over ten V-J combinations, which fed a naive Bayes classifier. The Morisita-Horn index was used to measure how similar the thyroid and blood repertoires were. TCRdb reanalyzed the raw reads on its own, using fastp at Q25 for trimming and MiXCR for clone calling, and kept in-frame beta chains. Each entry merges the rows of one CDR3 protein and shows their most common DNA and genes. In this record, the V and J calls reflect TCRdb's handling and not the investigators' own analysis. For this sample the table gives about 210,000 distinct CDR3 sequences, of which less than 30% were detected only once. The ten largest clones add up to 9.1% of the sample.

The rearranged chain carries TRBV12-3 or TRBV12-4 and TRBJ2-7; a confident D gene designation cannot be given. The sequenced sample consisted of peripheral blood. The TCR originated in a man aged 50 to 60 with Graves' ophthalmopathy. Donor details come from another sample of the same person, matched by shared clones. Here the CDR3 is given as CASSLSLEQYF. The DNA is as follows: TGTGCCAGCAGTTTATCCCTGGAGCAGTACTTC.